This is a list of T cell receptor beta chains from one sample in a study of radiotherapy plus CTLA-4 blockade in lung cancer. The repertoire was sequenced with immunoSEQ multiplex PCR; TCRdb's copy has only in-frame clones and lacks some. The sample gives 50,000 to 60,000 clones, roughly 80% of which show up once; around 16% is in the top ten. Source: peripheral blood, taken from a patient treated with radiotherapy plus ipilimumab. These receptors were collected from a human donor with non-small cell lung cancer who had a complete response to radiotherapy plus ipilimumab. Each CDR3 is given with its conserved first and last residue. The order of the fields is J gene, clone size, V gene, D gene, CDR3 protein, CDR3 DNA. The D gene is left open where the match is weak. Clone size is stated in some rows and not others, as once, few, many or a class when expanded.

j_call: TRBJ2-7; clone_size: -; v_call: TRBV5-1; d_call: -; cdr3_aa: CASSTGLSYEQYF; cdr3_nt: TGCGCCAGCAGCACCGGTCTCTCCTACGAGCAGTACTTC
j_call: TRBJ2-1; clone_size: -; v_call: TRBV27; d_call: -; cdr3_aa: CASSLIVSGSNYNEQFF; cdr3_nt: TGTGCCAGCAGTTTAATTGTATCGGGTTCAAACTACAATGAGCAGTTCTTC
j_call: TRBJ2-7; clone_size: -; v_call: TRBV18; d_call: -; cdr3_aa: CASSLGVRTAFEQYF; cdr3_nt: TGTGCCAGCTCCCTCGGGGTAAGGACAGCCTTTGAGCAGTACTTC
j_call: TRBJ2-7; clone_size: -; v_call: TRBV2; d_call: TRBD1; cdr3_aa: CATRIAQGVISYEQYF; cdr3_nt: TGTGCCACCAGAATAGCGCAGGGGGTAATCAGCTACGAGCAGTACTTC
j_call: TRBJ1-5; clone_size: few; v_call: TRBV4-1; d_call: -; cdr3_aa: CASSQAYPQGSQPQHF; cdr3_nt: TGCGCCAGCAGCCAAGCCTACCCACAGGGAAGTCAGCCCCAGCATTTT
j_call: TRBJ2-4; clone_size: -; v_call: TRBV5-6; d_call: -; cdr3_aa: CASSEWAWAKNIQYF; cdr3_nt: TGTGCCAGCAGCGAGTGGGCGTGGGCCAAAAACATTCAGTACTTC
j_call: TRBJ1-1; clone_size: -; v_call: TRBV6-6; d_call: TRBD1; cdr3_aa: CASSDRVRNTEAFF; cdr3_nt: TGTGCCAGCAGTGACAGGGTGAGGAACACTGAAGCTTTCTTT
j_call: TRBJ2-2; clone_size: -; v_call: TRBV7-7; d_call: TRBD2; cdr3_aa: CASSFRVAGASPAGELFF; cdr3_nt: TGTGCTAGCAGCTTCCGGGTAGCGGGGGCGTCTCCAGCTGGGGAGCTGTTTTTT
j_call: TRBJ1-2; clone_size: -; v_call: TRBV29-1; d_call: -; cdr3_aa: CSSRGIGYGYTF; cdr3_nt: TGCAGCTCGAGGGGGATCGGCTATGGCTACACCTTC
j_call: TRBJ1-3; clone_size: -; v_call: TRBV12-5; d_call: -; cdr3_aa: CASGLGLTETSGNTIYF; cdr3_nt: TGTGCTAGTGGTTTGGGGCTGACAGAGACCTCTGGAAACACCATATATTTT
j_call: TRBJ2-1; clone_size: few; v_call: TRBV5-1; d_call: TRBD1; cdr3_aa: CASSLRGQGAYNEQFF; cdr3_nt: TGCGCCAGCAGCTTGCGAGGACAGGGGGCTTACAATGAGCAGTTCTTC
j_call: TRBJ1-2; clone_size: -; v_call: TRBV25-1; d_call: -; cdr3_aa: CASSTPTNYGYTF; cdr3_nt: TGTGCCAGCAGTACCCCGACTAACTACGGCTACACCTTC
j_call: TRBJ2-7; clone_size: -; v_call: TRBV30; d_call: -; cdr3_aa: CAWETNGAYEQYF; cdr3_nt: TGTGCCTGGGAGACTAATGGTGCCTACGAGCAGTACTTC
j_call: TRBJ1-6; clone_size: -; v_call: TRBV7-9; d_call: -; cdr3_aa: CASSLESGYSPLHF; cdr3_nt: TGTGCCAGCAGCTTAGAGTCAGGGTACTCACCCCTCCACTTT
j_call: TRBJ1-1; clone_size: -; v_call: TRBV2; d_call: -; cdr3_aa: CASNPLRGANTEAFF; cdr3_nt: TGTGCCAGCAACCCCTTGCGGGGGGCGAACACTGAAGCTTTCTTT
j_call: TRBJ2-6; clone_size: once; v_call: TRBV7-2; d_call: TRBD1; cdr3_aa: CASSSRDRGSGANVLTF; cdr3_nt: TGTGCCAGCAGCTCCCGGGACAGGGGCTCTGGGGCCAACGTCCTGACTTTC
j_call: TRBJ2-1; clone_size: -; v_call: TRBV5-4; d_call: TRBD2; cdr3_aa: CASSPQGLAVHNEQFF; cdr3_nt: TGTGCCAGCAGCCCCCAGGGACTAGCGGTACACAATGAGCAGTTCTTC
j_call: TRBJ2-5; clone_size: -; v_call: TRBV29-1; d_call: -; cdr3_aa: CSSQGKEETQYF; cdr3_nt: TGCAGCTCACAGGGAAAGGAAGAGACCCAGTACTTC
j_call: TRBJ2-7; clone_size: -; v_call: TRBV11-2; d_call: TRBD1; cdr3_aa: CASSLGPSTGGEYEQYF; cdr3_nt: TGTGCCAGCAGCTTAGGCCCCTCGACAGGGGGCGAATACGAGCAGTACTTC
j_call: TRBJ2-2; clone_size: -; v_call: TRBV5-4; d_call: -; cdr3_aa: CASSLSGQIPRELFF; cdr3_nt: TGTGCCAGCAGCTTGAGCGGACAGATCCCGCGGGAGCTGTTTTTT
j_call: TRBJ1-2; clone_size: -; v_call: TRBV4-3; d_call: -; cdr3_aa: CASSQDSGGYTF; cdr3_nt: TGCGCCAGCAGCCAAGACTCGGGGGGCTACACCTTC
j_call: TRBJ2-5; clone_size: -; v_call: TRBV4-1; d_call: TRBD1; cdr3_aa: CASSQGDSDQETQYF; cdr3_nt: TGCGCCAGCAGCCAGGGGGACAGCGACCAAGAGACCCAGTACTTC
j_call: TRBJ2-2; clone_size: -; v_call: TRBV29-1; d_call: TRBD1; cdr3_aa: CSAGQGYTGELFF; cdr3_nt: TGCAGCGCCGGACAGGGCTACACCGGGGAGCTGTTTTTT
j_call: TRBJ2-1; clone_size: -; v_call: TRBV6-4; d_call: TRBD2; cdr3_aa: CASSPLAGINEQFF; cdr3_nt: TGTGCCAGCAGTCCACTAGCGGGGATCAATGAGCAGTTCTTC
j_call: TRBJ1-2; clone_size: -; v_call: TRBV6-5; d_call: -; cdr3_aa: CASWQGNYGYTF; cdr3_nt: TGTGCCAGCTGGCAGGGAAACTATGGCTACACCTTC
j_call: TRBJ1-2; clone_size: -; v_call: TRBV7-8; d_call: TRBD1; cdr3_aa: CASSLAPGTGGNGYTF; cdr3_nt: TGTGCCAGCAGCTTAGCCCCCGGGACAGGGGGCAATGGCTACACCTTC
j_call: TRBJ2-2; clone_size: -; v_call: TRBV18; d_call: -; cdr3_aa: CASRLDTNTGELFF; cdr3_nt: TGTGCCAGCCGTTTAGACACCAACACCGGGGAGCTGTTTTTT